This T cell receptor (beta chain) emerged from a study of blood T cell repertoires in COVID-19. Study at large: The samples span acute and convalescent COVID-19 from the United States, Italy and Spain.

Seattle patients were enrolled while actively infected and followed longitudinally. This CDR3 region has 14 residues. V shed 3 bases and J shed 0 bases, with 9 bases lying between them. Germline-derived CDR1 and CDR2 are GTSNPN and SVGIG (reference sequence). The data were produced by immunoSEQ multiplex PCR, yet TCRdb's version contains in-frame clones alone and is incomplete. The sample lists about 260,000 clones; about 87% were seen once. This clone showed up just once. Other nucleotide sequences from this sample produce the same CDR3. The V gene is TRBV30, the J gene TRBJ1-5; D unclear. Source material: peripheral blood. The sequence was obtained from a woman aged 60-75 years with COVID-19, enrolled during active disease. The CDR3 spells CAWSRGYSNQPQHF. CDR3 nucleotides: TGTGCCTGGAGCCGCGGGTATAGCAATCAGCCCCAGCATTTT.